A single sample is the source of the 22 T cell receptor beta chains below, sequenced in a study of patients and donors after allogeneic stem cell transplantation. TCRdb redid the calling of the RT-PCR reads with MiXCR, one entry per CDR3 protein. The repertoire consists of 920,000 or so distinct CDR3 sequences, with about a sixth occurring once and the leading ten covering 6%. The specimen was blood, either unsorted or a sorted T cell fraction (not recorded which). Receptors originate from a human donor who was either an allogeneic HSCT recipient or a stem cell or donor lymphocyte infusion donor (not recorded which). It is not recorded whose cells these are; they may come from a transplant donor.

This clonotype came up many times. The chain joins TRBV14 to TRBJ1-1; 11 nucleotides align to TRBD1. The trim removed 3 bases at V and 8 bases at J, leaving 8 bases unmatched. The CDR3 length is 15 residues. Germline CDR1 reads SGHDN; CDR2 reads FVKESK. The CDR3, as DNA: TGTGCCAGCAGCCAGCCCGGACAGGGGGCAAGGGAAGCTTTCTTT. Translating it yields CASSQPGQGAREAFF.

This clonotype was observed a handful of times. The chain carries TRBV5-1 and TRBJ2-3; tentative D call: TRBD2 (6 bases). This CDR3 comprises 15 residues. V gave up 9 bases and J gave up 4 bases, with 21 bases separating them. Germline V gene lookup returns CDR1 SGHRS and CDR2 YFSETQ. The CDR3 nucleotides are TGCGCCACGACCTTTCTCGGGAGTTACGCAGATACGCAGTATTTT. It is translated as CATTFLGSYADTQYF.

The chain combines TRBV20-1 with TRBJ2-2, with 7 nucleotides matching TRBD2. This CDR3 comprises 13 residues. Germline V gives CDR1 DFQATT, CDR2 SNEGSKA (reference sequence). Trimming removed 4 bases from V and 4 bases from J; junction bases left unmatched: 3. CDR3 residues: CSAIGRATGELFF. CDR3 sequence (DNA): TGCAGTGCTATTGGGAGGGCCACCGGGGAGCTGTTTTTT.

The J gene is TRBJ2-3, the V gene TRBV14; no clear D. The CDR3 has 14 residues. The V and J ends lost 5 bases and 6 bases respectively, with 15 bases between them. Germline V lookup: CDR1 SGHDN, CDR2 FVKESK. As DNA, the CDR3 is TGTGCCAGCAGCGTACGACTTAACGGGGATACGCAGTATTTT. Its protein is CASSVRLNGDTQYF.

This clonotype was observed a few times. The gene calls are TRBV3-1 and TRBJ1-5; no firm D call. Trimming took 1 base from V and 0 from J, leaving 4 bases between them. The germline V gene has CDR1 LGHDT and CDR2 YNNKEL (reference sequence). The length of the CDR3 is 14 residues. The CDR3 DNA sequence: TGTGCCAGCAGCCAAGTGGGTAGCAATCAGCCCCAGCATTTT. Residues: CASSQVGSNQPQHF. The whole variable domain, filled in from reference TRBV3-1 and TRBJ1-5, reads DTAVSQTPKYLVTQMGNDKSIKCEQNLGHDTMYWYKQDSKKFLKIMFSYNNKELIINETVPNRFSPKSPDKAHLNLHINSLELGDSAVYFCASSQVGSNQPQHFGDGTRLSIL.

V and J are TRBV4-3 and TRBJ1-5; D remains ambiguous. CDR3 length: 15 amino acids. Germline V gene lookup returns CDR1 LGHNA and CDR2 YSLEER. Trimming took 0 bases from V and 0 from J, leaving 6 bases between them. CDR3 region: CASSQDQASNQPQHF. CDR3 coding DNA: TGCGCCAGCAGCCAAGATCAGGCTAGCAATCAGCCCCAGCATTTT.

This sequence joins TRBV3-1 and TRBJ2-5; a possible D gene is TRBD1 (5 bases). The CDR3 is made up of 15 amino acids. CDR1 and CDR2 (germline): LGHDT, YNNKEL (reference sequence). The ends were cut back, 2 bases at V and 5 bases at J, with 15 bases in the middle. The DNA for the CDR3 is TGTGCCAGCAGCCAACTCGACAGAACGAGGGAGACCCAGTACTTC. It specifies CASSQLDRTRETQYF.

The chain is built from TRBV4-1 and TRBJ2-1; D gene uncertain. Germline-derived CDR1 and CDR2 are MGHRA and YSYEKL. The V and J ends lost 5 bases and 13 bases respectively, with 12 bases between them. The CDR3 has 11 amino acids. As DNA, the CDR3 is TGCGCCAGCAGCGATGGGCTAAAACAGTTCTTC. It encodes CASSDGLKQFF.

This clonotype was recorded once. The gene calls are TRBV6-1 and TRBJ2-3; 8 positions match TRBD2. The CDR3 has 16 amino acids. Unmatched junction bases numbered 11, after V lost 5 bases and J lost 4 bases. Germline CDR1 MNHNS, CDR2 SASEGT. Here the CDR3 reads CASSPFGGAGADTQYF. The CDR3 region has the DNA TGTGCCAGCAGTCCTTTCGGGGGGGCCGGCGCAGATACGCAGTATTTT.

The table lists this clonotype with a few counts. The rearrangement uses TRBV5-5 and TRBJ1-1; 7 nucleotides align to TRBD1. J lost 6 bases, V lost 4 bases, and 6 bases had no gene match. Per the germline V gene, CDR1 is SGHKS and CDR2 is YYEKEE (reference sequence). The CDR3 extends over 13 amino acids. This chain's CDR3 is CASSLTGDPEAFF. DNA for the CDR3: TGTGCCAGCAGCCTAACAGGGGACCCTGAAGCTTTCTTT.

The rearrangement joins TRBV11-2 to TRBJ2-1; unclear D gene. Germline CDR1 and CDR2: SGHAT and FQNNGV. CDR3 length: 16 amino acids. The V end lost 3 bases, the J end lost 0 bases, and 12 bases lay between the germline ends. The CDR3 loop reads CASSFGTFSSYNEQFF. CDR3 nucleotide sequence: TGTGCCAGCAGCTTCGGTACTTTCAGCTCCTACAATGAGCAGTTCTTC.

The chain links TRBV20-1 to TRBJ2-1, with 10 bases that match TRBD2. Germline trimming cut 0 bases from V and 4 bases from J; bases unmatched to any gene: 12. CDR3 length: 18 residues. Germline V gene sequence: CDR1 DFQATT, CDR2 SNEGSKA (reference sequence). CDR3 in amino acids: CSARDIELAGEGYNEQFF. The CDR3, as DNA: TGCAGTGCTAGAGATATAGAGCTAGCGGGAGAAGGGTACAATGAGCAGTTCTTC.

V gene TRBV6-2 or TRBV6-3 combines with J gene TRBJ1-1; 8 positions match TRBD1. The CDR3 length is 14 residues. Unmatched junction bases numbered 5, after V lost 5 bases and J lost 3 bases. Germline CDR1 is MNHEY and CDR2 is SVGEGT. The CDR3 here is CASSRQGYDTEAFF. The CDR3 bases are TGTGCCAGCAGTAGACAGGGGTACGACACTGAAGCTTTCTTT.

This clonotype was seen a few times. The DNA of the CDR3 is TGTGCCAGCATCACCGGGACGTTGAACACTGAAGCTTTCTTT. As protein: CASITGTLNTEAFF. The chain is built from TRBV7-7 and TRBJ1-1, with D possibly being TRBD1 (5 bases). The V gene's germline CDR1 is SSHAT and CDR2 FNYEAQ (reference sequence). The CDR3 spans 14 residues. V lost 7 bases and J 0 bases, leaving 12 bases between the germline ends.

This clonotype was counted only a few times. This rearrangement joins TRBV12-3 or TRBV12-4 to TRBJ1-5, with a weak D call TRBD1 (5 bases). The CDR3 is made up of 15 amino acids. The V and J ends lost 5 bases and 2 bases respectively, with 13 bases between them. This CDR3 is CASSHGGRGNQPQHF. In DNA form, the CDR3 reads TGTGCCAGCAGTCATGGGGGGAGAGGCAATCAGCCCCAGCATTTT.

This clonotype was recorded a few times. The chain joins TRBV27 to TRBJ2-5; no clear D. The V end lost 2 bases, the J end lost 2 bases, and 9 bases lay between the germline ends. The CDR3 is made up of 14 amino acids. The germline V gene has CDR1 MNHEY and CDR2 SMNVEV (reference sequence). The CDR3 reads CASSLIRNQETQYF. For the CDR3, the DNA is TGTGCCAGCAGTTTAATCAGGAATCAAGAGACCCAGTACTTC.

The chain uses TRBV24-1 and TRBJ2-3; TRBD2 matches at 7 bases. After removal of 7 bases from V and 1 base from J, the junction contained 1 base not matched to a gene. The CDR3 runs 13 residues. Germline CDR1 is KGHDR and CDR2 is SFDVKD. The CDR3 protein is CATRAGGTDTQYF. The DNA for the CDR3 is TGTGCCACCAGGGCGGGGGGCACAGATACGCAGTATTTT.

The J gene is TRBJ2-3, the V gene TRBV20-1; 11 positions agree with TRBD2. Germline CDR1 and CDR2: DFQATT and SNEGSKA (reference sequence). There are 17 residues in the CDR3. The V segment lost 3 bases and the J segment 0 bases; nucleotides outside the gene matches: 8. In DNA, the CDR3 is TGCAGTGCTAGGCGTAGCGGGGGGGGCTCTAGCACAGATACGCAGTATTTT. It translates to CSARRSGGGSSTDTQYF.

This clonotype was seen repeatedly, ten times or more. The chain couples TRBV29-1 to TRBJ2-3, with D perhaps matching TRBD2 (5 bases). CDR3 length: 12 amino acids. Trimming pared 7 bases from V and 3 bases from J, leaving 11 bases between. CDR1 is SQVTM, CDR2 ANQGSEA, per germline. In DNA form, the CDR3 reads TGCAGCGGGACTGGGCGAACAGATACGCAGTATTTT. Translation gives CSGTGRTDTQYF.

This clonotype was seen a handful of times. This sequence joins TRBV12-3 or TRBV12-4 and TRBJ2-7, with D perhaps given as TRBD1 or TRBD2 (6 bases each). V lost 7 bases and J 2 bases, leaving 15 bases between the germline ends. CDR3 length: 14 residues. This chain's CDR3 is CASTLRGETYEQYF. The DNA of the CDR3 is TGTGCCAGCACCCTAAGGGGGGAAACCTACGAGCAGTACTTC.

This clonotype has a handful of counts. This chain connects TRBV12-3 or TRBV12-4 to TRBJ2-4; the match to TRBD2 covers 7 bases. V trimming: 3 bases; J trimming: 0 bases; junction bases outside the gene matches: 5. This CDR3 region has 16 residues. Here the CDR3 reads CASSFGGRVAKNIQYF. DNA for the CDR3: TGTGCCAGCAGTTTTGGGGGGAGGGTAGCCAAAAACATTCAGTACTTC.

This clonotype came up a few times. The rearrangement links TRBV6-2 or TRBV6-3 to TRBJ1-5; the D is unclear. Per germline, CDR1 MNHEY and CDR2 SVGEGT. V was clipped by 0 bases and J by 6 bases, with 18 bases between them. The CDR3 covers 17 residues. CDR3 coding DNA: TGTGCCAGCAGTTACTCGATAAGTGTCAAACTCGGTCAGCCCCAGCATTTT. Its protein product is CASSYSISVKLGQPQHF.